These 18 T cell receptor beta chains came from one sample sequenced in a study of T-cell memory formation after mild COVID-19. TCRdb used MiXCR to reprocess the 5' RACE reads, holding one entry per CDR3 protein. The sample records 450,000 to 650,000 distinct CDR3 sequences, about a fifth being singletons. The sequenced sample consisted of PBMCs or a T cell subset sorted from them (not recorded which). The receptors come from an adult woman who had mild COVID-19 (a few samples of this study predate the infection). Cell type and time point are not known.

This clonotype was observed at least ten times. The rearrangement joins TRBV7-3 to TRBJ2-3; 10 bases are shared with TRBD2. The V gene's germline CDR1 is SGHTA and CDR2 FQGTGA. The V gene end was trimmed by 4 bases and the J gene end by 0 bases; junction bases not matched to a gene: 1. This CDR3 contains 15 residues. The CDR3 sequence is CASSSSGGSTDTQYF. Here the CDR3 DNA reads TGTGCCAGCAGCTCTAGCGGGGGAAGCACAGATACGCAGTATTTT.

This chain connects TRBV9 to TRBJ2-5; 7 bases map to TRBD1. CDR1 and CDR2 (germline): SGDLS, YYNGEE. The CDR3 has 14 residues. The V segment lost 0 bases and the J segment 5 bases; nucleotides outside the gene matches: 4. The CDR3 bases are TGTGCCAGCAGCGTAGAAGGGGGCGCGGAGACCCAGTACTTC. Protein sequence: CASSVEGGAETQYF.

The chain joins TRBV18 to TRBJ1-5; D unresolved. The V gene's germline CDR1 is KGHSH and CDR2 LQKENI. CDR3 length: 14 amino acids. With 1 base removed from V and 9 bases from J, the gap between germline ends came to 13 bases. The CDR3 sequence: CASSPLADDLPQHF. Here the CDR3 DNA reads TGTGCCAGCTCACCACTTGCCGATGACCTGCCCCAGCATTTT.

The chain couples TRBV6-6 to TRBJ2-2; 13 bases agree with TRBD2. CDR1 and CDR2 (germline): MNHNY, SVGAGI (reference sequence). The trim removed 6 bases at V and 6 bases at J, leaving 4 bases unmatched. The CDR3 covers 15 residues. The CDR3 DNA sequence: TGTGCCAGCAGGAGACTAGCGGGGGGTGCCGGGGAGCTGTTTTTT. Protein product: CASRRLAGGAGELFF.

The rearrangement links TRBV7-9 to TRBJ2-7, with D possibly TRBD2 on 5 matching bases. V was cut by 2 bases and J by 6 bases, with 17 bases left in between. Germline CDR1 and CDR2: SEHNR and FQNEAQ (reference sequence). The CDR3 consists of 15 residues. The CDR3 sequence is CASSLTLWERREQYF. The CDR3 nucleotides read TGTGCCAGCAGCTTAACGCTCTGGGAGAGGCGCGAGCAGTACTTC.

The chain uses TRBV20-1 and TRBJ2-3; no definite D call. The V gene's germline CDR1 is DFQATT and CDR2 SNEGSKA (reference sequence). Trimming pared 3 bases from V and 2 bases from J, leaving 18 bases between. The CDR3 length is 16 residues. The CDR3 DNA sequence: TGCAGTGCTAGTATTACGTTCCGGCTTAACACAGATACGCAGTATTTT. This codes for CSASITFRLNTDTQYF.

This chain's CDR3 is CASSYLSGSYNEQFF. CDR3 bases: TGTGCCAGCAGTTACTTGTCAGGGTCTTACAATGAGCAGTTCTTC. The V and J genes are TRBV6-2 or TRBV6-3 and TRBJ2-1; D may be TRBD1 (5 bases). The V end lost 1 base, the J end lost 4 bases, and 11 bases lay between the germline ends. This CDR3 has 15 amino acids. The germline gives CDR1 MNHEY, CDR2 SVGEGT.

This rearrangement joins TRBV5-1 to TRBJ2-7; D is unresolved. This CDR3 spans 14 amino acids. The V and J ends lost 0 bases and 1 base respectively, with 8 bases between them. Germline V gene lookup returns CDR1 SGHRS and CDR2 YFSETQ. CDR3 nucleotides: TGCGCCAGCAGCTTGGAACAGTATTCCTACGAGCAGTACTTC. It encodes CASSLEQYSYEQYF.

The genes are TRBV3-1 and TRBJ2-2; unclear D gene. V lost 2 bases and J 6 bases, leaving 10 bases between the germline ends. CDR1 is LGHDT, CDR2 YNNKEL, per germline (reference sequence). The CDR3 sequence is 14 residues long. The CDR3 spells CASSQSYGPGELFF. CDR3 nucleotide sequence: TGTGCCAGCAGCCAAAGTTACGGGCCCGGGGAGCTGTTTTTT.

The V gene is TRBV12-3 or TRBV12-4, the J gene TRBJ2-1; TRBD2 matches at 15 bases. V lost 4 bases, J lost 1 base, and 14 bases stayed unmatched. This CDR3 is built from 21 residues. CDR3 sequence (DNA): TGTGCCAGCAGTTGGGGAGGGACTAGCGGGGGGTCCCTGGGGTCCTACAATGAGCAGTTCTTC. The encoded protein is CASSWGGTSGGSLGSYNEQFF.

The chain is built from TRBV9 and TRBJ2-1; TRBD2 matches at 9 bases. The CDR3 is made up of 16 amino acids. Trimming removed 4 bases from V and 5 bases from J; junction bases left unmatched: 10. Germline CDR1 SGDLS, CDR2 YYNGEE. CDR3 sequence (DNA): TGTGCCAGCAGCCCCCGAGGCGCGGGGGGGGACAATGAGCAGTTCTTC. This translates into CASSPRGAGGDNEQFF.

This clonotype was seen a handful of times. The chain has TRBV7-9 and TRBJ2-1; possibly TRBD2 for D (5 bases). The CDR3 has 14 amino acids. CDR1 and CDR2 (germline): SEHNR, FQNEAQ (reference sequence). Trimming removed 5 bases from V and 8 bases from J, with 16 bases in between. In nucleotides, the CDR3 is TGTGCCAGCAGCCCCGGGTCTAGCATCTATGAGCAGTTCTTC. Its protein is CASSPGSSIYEQFF.

This clonotype was counted between two and nine times. The J gene is TRBJ2-1, the V gene TRBV5-1, with D perhaps TRBD2 (6 bases). The CDR3 is 15 residues long. V dropped 4 bases and J dropped 8 bases, with 19 bases sitting between them. Germline loops: CDR1 SGHRS, CDR2 YFSETQ. This chain's CDR3 is CASSRTWTTGHEQFF. In DNA, the CDR3 is TGCGCCAGCAGCCGGACCTGGACTACTGGCCATGAGCAGTTCTTC.

This clonotype has a handful of counts. The chain recombines TRBV7-2 with TRBJ1-3; D not resolved. CDR1 SGHTA and CDR2 FQGNSA come from the germline V gene. There are 20 residues in the CDR3. Trimming stripped 2 bases from V and 0 bases from J, with 23 bases between. The DNA of the CDR3 is TGTGCCAGCAGCTTACTCTGGGCAGGCCAGGCTGGGAACTCTGGAAACACCATATATTTT. Residues: CASSLLWAGQAGNSGNTIYF.

DNA for the CDR3: TGTGCCAGCAGCTTATCAGATCCAGATACGCAGTATTTT. The encoded protein is CASSLSDPDTQYF. This sequence joins TRBV7-2 and TRBJ2-3; the D is unclear. This CDR3 is 13 amino acids long. Germline assignment: CDR1 SGHTA and CDR2 FQGNSA. The V gene lost 2 bases and the J gene lost 4 bases, with 7 bases spanning the gap.

The count of this clonotype is one. J is TRBJ1-2 and V is TRBV5-1; 10 positions agree with TRBD1. The CDR3 runs to 15 residues. The germline CDR1 and CDR2 sequences are SGHRS and YFSETQ. Trimming cost V 3 bases and J 9 bases; bases outside gene matches: 11. CDR3 in amino acids: CASSSSSGTGDRYTF. DNA for the CDR3: TGCGCCAGCAGCTCAAGTTCCGGGACAGGGGATCGCTACACCTTC.

The V and J genes are TRBV2 and TRBJ2-2, with D hard to call. The CDR3 covers 14 residues. The germline CDR1 and CDR2 sequences are SNHLY and FYNNEI. Trimming stripped 8 bases from V and 1 base from J, with 11 bases between. CDR3 DNA: TGTGCCAGCTCTGACACCGAGAACACCGGGGAGCTGTTTTTT. Protein sequence: CASSDTENTGELFF.

This chain uses TRBV9 with TRBJ1-1, with a tentative D call TRBD1 (5 bases). Between the trimmed V and J ends, which lost 0 bases and 3 bases, there was a span of 15 bases. CDR3 length: 16 amino acids. Germline V gene data show CDR1 as SGDLS and CDR2 as YYNGEE. The CDR3 coding sequence is TGTGCCAGCAGCGTAGGGGTCAGGGTGGGTGACACTGAAGCTTTCTTT. As protein: CASSVGVRVGDTEAFF.